Given below is one TCR beta chain in context. This may be a read error, as it is one base from a much larger clone. In TCRdb, the RT-PCR reads were re-called with MiXCR into one record per CDR3 protein. The sample lists 150,000 to 200,000 distinct CDR3 sequences; approximately 24% were seen once. These data are taken from a study of patients and donors after allogeneic stem cell transplantation. V was trimmed by 3 bases and J by 0 bases, leaving 5 bases between them. The germline V gene encodes CDR1 DFQATT and CDR2 SNEGSKA (reference sequence). The CDR3 consists of 12 residues. This TCR was sampled from a human donor who was either an allogeneic HSCT recipient or a stem cell or donor lymphocyte infusion donor (not recorded which). It is not recorded whose cells these are; they may come from a transplant donor. V is TRBV20-1 and J is TRBJ1-1; D is undetermined. Sequencing was done on a sample of blood, either unsorted or a sorted T cell fraction (not recorded which). The CDR3 bases are TGCAGTGCTAGCACAGTGAACACTGAAGCTTTCTTT. Protein sequence: CSASTVNTEAFF.